Sequencing of this TCR beta chain was carried out in a study of breast tumors, draining lymph nodes, adjacent tissues. Using its own MiXCR run on the multiplex PCR reads, TCRdb lists one record per CDR3 protein. The sample contains 200,000 to 300,000 distinct CDR3 sequences, around 30% of which appear only once. The lymph nodes were axillary draining lymph nodes from breast cancer patients. This clonotype was observed at least ten times. Sequenced material: axillary lymph node tissue. The TCR sequence derives from a female donor with breast cancer. Some clones in this sample may be carry-over from other donors' samples.

The CDR3 here is CASSMGTLGEQFF. The CDR3, as DNA: TGTGCCAGTAGTATGGGGACCCTTGGTGAGCAGTTCTTC. This chain uses TRBV19 with TRBJ2-1; D is tentatively TRBD1 or TRBD2 (5 bases each). The V and J ends lost 3 bases and 9 bases respectively, with 12 bases between them. The CDR3 totals 13 residues. CDR1 is LNHDA, CDR2 SQIVND, per germline (reference sequence).